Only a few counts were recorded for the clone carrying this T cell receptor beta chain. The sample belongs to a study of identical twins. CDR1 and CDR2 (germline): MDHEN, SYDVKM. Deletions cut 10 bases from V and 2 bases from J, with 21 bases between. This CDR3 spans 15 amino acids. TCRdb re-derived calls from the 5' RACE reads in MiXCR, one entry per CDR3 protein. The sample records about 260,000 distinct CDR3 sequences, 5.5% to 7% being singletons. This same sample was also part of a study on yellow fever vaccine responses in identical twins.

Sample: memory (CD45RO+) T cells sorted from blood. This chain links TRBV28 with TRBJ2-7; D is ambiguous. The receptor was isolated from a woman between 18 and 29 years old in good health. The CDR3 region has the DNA TGTGCCACCTACGCCGCCGGAGAGGAGACCTACGAGCAGTACTTC. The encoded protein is CATYAAGEETYEQYF.